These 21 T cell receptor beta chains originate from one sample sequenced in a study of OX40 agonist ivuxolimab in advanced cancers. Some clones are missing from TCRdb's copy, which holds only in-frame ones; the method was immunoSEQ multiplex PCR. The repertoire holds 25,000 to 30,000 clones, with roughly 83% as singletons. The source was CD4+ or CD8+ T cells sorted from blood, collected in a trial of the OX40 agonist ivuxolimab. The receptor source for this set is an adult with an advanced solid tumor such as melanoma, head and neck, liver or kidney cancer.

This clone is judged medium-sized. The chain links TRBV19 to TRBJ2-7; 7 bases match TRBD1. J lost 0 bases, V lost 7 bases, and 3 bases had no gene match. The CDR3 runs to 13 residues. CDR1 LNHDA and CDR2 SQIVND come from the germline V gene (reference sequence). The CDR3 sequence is CASNPGGSYEQYF. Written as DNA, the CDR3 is TGTGCCAGTAATCCAGGGGGCTCCTACGAGCAGTACTTC.

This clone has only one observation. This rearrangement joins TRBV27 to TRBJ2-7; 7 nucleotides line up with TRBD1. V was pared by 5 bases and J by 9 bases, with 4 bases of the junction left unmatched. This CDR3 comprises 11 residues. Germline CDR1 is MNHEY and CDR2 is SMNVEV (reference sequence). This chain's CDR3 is CASSLRDRQYF. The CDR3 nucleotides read TGTGCCAGCAGTCTCCGGGACAGGCAGTACTTC.

The CDR3 coding sequence is TGTGCCAGCAGCGCCATGGGGGGCGGCTATGGCTACACCTTC. Translated: CASSAMGGGYGYTF. The chain couples TRBV7-9 to TRBJ1-2, with a tentative D call TRBD1 (6 bases). Germline V CDR1 and CDR2: SEHNR, FQNEAQ (reference sequence). This CDR3 spans 14 amino acids. Between the trimmed V and J ends, which lost 5 bases and 4 bases, there was a span of 14 bases.

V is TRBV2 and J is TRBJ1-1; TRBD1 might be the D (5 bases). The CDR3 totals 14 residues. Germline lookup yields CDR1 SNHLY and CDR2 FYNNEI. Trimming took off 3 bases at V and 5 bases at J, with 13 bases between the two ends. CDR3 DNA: TGTGCCAGCAGTGAGGAGGGGCCGCGGACTGAAGCTTTCTTT. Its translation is CASSEEGPRTEAFF.

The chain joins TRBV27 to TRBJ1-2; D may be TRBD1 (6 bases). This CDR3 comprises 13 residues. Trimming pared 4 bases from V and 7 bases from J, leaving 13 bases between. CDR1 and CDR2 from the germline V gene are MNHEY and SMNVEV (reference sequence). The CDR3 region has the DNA TGTGCCAGCAGTTCGGGCTGGGGGCTTGGCTACACCTTC. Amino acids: CASSSGWGLGYTF.

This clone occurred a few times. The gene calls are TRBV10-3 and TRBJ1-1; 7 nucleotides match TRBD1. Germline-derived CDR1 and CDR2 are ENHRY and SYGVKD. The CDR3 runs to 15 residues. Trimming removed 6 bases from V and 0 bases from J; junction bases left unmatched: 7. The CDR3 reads CAIRGQEGLNTEAFF. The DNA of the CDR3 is TGTGCCATCAGAGGACAGGAGGGCCTGAACACTGAAGCTTTCTTT.

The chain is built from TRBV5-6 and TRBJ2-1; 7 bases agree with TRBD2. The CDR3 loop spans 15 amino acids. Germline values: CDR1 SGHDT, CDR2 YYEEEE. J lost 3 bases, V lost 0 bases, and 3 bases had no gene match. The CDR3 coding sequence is TGTGCCAGCAGCTTGGGGGCTAGCGGCTACAATGAGCAGTTCTTC. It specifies CASSLGASGYNEQFF.

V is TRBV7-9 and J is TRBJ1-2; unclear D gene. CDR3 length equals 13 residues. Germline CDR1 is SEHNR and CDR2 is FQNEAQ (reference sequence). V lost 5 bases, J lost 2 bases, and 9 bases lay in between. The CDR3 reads CASSPPVNYGYTF. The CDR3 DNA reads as TGTGCCAGCAGCCCTCCCGTAAACTATGGCTACACCTTC.

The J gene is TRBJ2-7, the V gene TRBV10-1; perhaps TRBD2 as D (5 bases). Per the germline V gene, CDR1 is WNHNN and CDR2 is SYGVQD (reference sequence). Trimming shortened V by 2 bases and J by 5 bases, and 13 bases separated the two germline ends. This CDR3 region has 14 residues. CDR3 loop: CASSERVEVDEQYF. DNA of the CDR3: TGCGCCAGCAGTGAGAGGGTGGAGGTCGACGAGCAGTACTTC.

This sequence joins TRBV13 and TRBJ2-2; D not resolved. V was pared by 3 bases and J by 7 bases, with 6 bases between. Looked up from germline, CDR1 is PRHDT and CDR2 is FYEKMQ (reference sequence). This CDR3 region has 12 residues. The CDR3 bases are TGTGCCAGCAGCTTCCTTCGCGGGGAGCTGTTTTTT. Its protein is CASSFLRGELFF.

The CDR3 loop is CASSWGSTDTQYF. The DNA for the CDR3 is TGTGCCAGCAGTTGGGGGAGCACAGATACGCAGTATTTT. The V and J genes are TRBV6-6 and TRBJ2-3, with D perhaps being TRBD1 or TRBD2 (5 bases each). The CDR3 totals 13 residues. Trimming removed 4 bases at V and 0 bases at J, with 5 bases between. The germline gives CDR1 MNHNY, CDR2 SVGAGI (reference sequence).

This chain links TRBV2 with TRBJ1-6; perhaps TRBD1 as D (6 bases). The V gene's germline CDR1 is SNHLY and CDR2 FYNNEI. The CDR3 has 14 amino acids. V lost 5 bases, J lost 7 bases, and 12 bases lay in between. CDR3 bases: TGTGCCAGCAGTTCTACTACAGGGAATTCACCCCTCCACTTT. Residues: CASSSTTGNSPLHF.

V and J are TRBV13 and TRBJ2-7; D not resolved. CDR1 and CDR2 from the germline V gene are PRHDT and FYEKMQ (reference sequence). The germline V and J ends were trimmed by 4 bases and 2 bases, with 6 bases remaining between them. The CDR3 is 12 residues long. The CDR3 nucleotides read TGTGCCAGCAGCTCCTTAACCTACGAGCAGTACTTC. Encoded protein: CASSSLTYEQYF. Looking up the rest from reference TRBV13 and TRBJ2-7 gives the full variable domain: AAGVIQSPRHLIKEKRETATLKCYPIPRHDTVYWYQQGPGQDPQFLISFYEKMQSDKGSIPDRFSAQQFSDYHSELNMSSLELGDSALYFCASSSLTYEQYFGPGTRLTVT.

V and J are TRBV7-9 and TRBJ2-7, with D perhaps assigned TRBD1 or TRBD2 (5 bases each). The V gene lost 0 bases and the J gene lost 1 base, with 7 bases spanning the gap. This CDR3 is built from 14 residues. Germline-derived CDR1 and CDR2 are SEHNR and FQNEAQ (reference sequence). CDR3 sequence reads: CASSLAGPSYEQYF. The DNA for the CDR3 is TGTGCCAGCAGCTTAGCGGGACCTTCCTACGAGCAGTACTTC.

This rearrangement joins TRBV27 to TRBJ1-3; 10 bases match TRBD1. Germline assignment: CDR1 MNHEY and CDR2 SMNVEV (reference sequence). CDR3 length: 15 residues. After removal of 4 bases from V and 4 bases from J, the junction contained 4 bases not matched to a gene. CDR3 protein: CASSSTGGTGNTIYF. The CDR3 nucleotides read TGTGCCAGCAGTTCGACAGGGGGCACAGGAAACACCATATATTTT.

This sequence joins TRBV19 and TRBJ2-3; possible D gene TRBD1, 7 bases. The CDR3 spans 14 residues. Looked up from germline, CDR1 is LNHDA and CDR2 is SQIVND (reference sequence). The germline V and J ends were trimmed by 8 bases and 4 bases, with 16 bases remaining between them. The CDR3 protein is CASASGGPPDTQYF. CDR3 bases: TGTGCCAGTGCCTCAGGGGGGCCGCCAGATACGCAGTATTTT.

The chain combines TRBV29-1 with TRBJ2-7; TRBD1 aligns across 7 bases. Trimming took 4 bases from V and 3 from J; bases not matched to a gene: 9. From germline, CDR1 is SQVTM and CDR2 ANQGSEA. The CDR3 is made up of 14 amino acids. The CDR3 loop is CSVARTGTLYEQYF. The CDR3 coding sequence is TGCAGCGTTGCCCGGACAGGTACCCTCTACGAGCAGTACTTC.

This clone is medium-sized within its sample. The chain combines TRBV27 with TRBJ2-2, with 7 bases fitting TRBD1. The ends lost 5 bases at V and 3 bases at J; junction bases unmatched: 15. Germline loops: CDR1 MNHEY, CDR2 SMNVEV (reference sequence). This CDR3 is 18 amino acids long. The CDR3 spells CASSTLLAGTAYTGELFF. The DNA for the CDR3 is TGTGCCAGCAGTACTCTTCTTGCCGGGACAGCTTACACCGGGGAGCTGTTTTTT.

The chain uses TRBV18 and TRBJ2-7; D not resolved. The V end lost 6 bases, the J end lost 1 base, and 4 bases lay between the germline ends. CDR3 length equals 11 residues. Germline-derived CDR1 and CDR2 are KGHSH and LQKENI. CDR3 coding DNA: TGTGCCAGCTCGACTTCCTACGAGCAGTACTTC. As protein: CASSTSYEQYF.

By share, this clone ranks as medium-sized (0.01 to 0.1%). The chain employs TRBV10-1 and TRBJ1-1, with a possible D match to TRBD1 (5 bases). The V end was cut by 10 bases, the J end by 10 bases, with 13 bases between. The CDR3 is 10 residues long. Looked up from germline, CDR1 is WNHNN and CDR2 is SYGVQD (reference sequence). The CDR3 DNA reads TGCGCCATCCGGCGGGGGGGAGCTTTCTTT. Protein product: CAIRRGGAFF.

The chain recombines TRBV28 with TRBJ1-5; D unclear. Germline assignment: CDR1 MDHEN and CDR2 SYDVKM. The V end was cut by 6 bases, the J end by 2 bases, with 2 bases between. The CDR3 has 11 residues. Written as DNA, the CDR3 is TGTGCCAGCAGGGGCAATCAGCCCCAGCATTTT. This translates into CASRGNQPQHF.